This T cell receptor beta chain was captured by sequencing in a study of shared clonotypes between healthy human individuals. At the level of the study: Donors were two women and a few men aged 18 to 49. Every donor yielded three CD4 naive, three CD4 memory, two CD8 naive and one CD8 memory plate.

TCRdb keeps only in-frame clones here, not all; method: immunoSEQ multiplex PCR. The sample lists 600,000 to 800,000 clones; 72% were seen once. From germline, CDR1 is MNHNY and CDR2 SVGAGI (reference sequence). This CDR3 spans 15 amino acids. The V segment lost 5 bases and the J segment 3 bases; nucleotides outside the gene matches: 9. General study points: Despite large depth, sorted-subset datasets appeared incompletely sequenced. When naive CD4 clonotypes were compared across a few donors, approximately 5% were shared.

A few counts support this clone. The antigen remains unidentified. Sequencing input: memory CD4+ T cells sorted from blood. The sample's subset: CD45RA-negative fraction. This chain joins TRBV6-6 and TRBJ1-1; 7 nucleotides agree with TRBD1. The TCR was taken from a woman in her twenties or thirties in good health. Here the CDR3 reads CASSSMTGSDTEAFF. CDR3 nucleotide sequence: TGTGCCAGCAGTAGTATGACAGGGTCGGACACTGAAGCTTTCTTT.